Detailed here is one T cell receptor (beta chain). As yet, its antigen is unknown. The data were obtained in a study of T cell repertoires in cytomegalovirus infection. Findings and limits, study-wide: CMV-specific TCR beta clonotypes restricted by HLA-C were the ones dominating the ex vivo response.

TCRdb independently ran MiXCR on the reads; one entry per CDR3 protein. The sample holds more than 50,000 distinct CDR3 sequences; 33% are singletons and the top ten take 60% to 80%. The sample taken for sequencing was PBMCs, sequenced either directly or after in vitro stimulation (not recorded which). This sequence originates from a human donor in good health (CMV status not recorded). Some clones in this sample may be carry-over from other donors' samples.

CDR3 amino acids: CASRYLTSNYNEQFF. The CDR3 DNA is TGTGCCAGCAGATACCTTACCTCGAACTACAATGAGCAGTTCTTC. This chain links TRBV6-5 with TRBJ2-1; D is ambiguous. The CDR3 consists of 15 residues. Germline CDR1 MNHEY, CDR2 SVGAGI. V was clipped by 6 bases and J by 3 bases, with 15 bases between them.